The 10 T cell receptor beta chains below all came from one sample that was sequenced in a study of CD8 T cells in Susac syndrome. RNA, at about 0.45 to 1 ug, was reverse transcribed with random hexamers. Each CDR3 protein is one row after TCRdb ran MiXCR on the immunoSEQ multiplex PCR reads. Here the sample spans tens of thousands of distinct CDR3 sequences, approximately 96% being singletons. Sequenced: CD8+ T cells from PBMCs. The receptor set was obtained from a human donor with multiple sclerosis.

The chain joins TRBV29-1 to TRBJ2-7, with D possibly matching TRBD1 (5 bases). V was cut by 0 bases and J by 0 bases, with 9 bases left in between. Looked up from germline, CDR1 is SQVTM and CDR2 is ANQGSEA. The CDR3 is 14 residues long. The CDR3 reads CSVEDQGTSYEQYF. CDR3 nucleotides: TGCAGCGTTGAAGATCAGGGCACCTCCTACGAGCAGTACTTC.

The chain employs TRBV15 and TRBJ1-2; 10 bases line up with TRBD1. This CDR3 region has 15 residues. Germline CDR1 and CDR2: LNHNV and YYDKDF (reference sequence). The junction had 9 bases not matched to a gene; V was cut back by 3 bases and J by 8 bases. CDR3 in DNA: TGTGCCACCAGCAGGATCGGGACAGGGGTTGACGGCTACACCTTC. This sequence encodes CATSRIGTGVDGYTF.

The V and J genes are TRBV24-1 and TRBJ2-1; D is uncertain. The germline CDR1 and CDR2 sequences are KGHDR and SFDVKD. Between the trimmed V and J ends, which lost 5 bases and 10 bases, there was a span of 14 bases. This CDR3 contains 13 residues. DNA of the CDR3: TGTGCCACCAGTGTCCCTTTTCGGAAGGAGCAGTTCTTC. Translation gives CATSVPFRKEQFF.

The chain recombines TRBV20-1 with TRBJ2-7; 9 bases fit TRBD1. The CDR3 covers 13 residues. The V gene end was trimmed by 6 bases and the J gene end by 5 bases; junction bases not matched to a gene: 8. CDR1 and CDR2 from the germline V gene are DFQATT and SNEGSKA (reference sequence). The CDR3 loop is CSAPGQGVDEQYF. The CDR3 region has the DNA TGCAGTGCGCCGGGACAGGGCGTGGACGAGCAGTACTTC.

This chain connects TRBV5-1 to TRBJ2-7, with D possibly TRBD1 on 6 matching bases. This CDR3 region has 15 residues. The V end lost 0 bases, the J end lost 0 bases, and 10 bases lay between the germline ends. The V gene's germline CDR1 is SGHRS and CDR2 YFSETQ. The DNA for the CDR3 is TGCGCCAGCAGCTTGGCCAGGGGAAGCTCCTACGAGCAGTACTTC. Its translation is CASSLARGSSYEQYF.

This chain joins TRBV7-2 and TRBJ2-5; the D gene is possibly TRBD1 (6 bases). The germline CDR1 and CDR2 sequences are SGHTA and FQGNSA. V was cut by 5 bases and J by 5 bases, with 15 bases left in between. The CDR3 spans 14 residues. The CDR3 sequence: CASSRQGIEETQYF. The CDR3 nucleotides are TGTGCCAGCAGCCGTCAGGGGATCGAGGAGACCCAGTACTTC. Complete variable domain (other parts from reference TRBV7-2 and TRBJ2-5): GAGVSQSPSNKVTEKGKDVELRCDPISGHTALYWYRQSLGQGLEFLIYFQGNSAPDKSGLPSDRFSAERTGGSVSTLTIQRTQQEDSAVYLCASSRQGIEETQYFGPGTRLLVL.

The chain uses TRBV9 and TRBJ2-5, with 8 bases aligning to TRBD1. Germline loops: CDR1 SGDLS, CDR2 YYNGEE. Trimming cost V 0 bases and J 4 bases; bases outside gene matches: 5. The CDR3 is 15 amino acids. In DNA form, the CDR3 reads TGTGCCAGCAGCGTAGAGGACAGGGCACTAGAGACCCAGTACTTC. Its translation: CASSVEDRALETQYF. Looking up the rest from reference TRBV9 and TRBJ2-5 gives the full variable domain: DSGVTQTPKHLITATGQRVTLRCSPRSGDLSVYWYQQSLDQGLQFLIQYYNGEERAKGNILERFSAQQFPDLHSELNLSSLELGDSALYFCASSVEDRALETQYFGPGTRLLVL.

The chain is built from TRBV7-9 and TRBJ2-7; D is possibly TRBD1 (6 bases). Trimming removed 11 bases from V and 2 bases from J, with 31 bases in between. The CDR3 covers 18 residues. CDR1 is SEHNR and CDR2 is FQNEAQ in the germline V gene (reference sequence). Here the CDR3 DNA reads TGTGCCGGGTACGACCTAAGGGACACAATATCCCCGGCCTACGAGCAGTACTTC. Its translation is CAGYDLRDTISPAYEQYF.

This sequence joins TRBV27 and TRBJ1-2; weak D call: TRBD1 (6 bases). V was pared by 6 bases and J by 1 base, with 15 bases between. Germline V gives CDR1 MNHEY, CDR2 SMNVEV (reference sequence). The CDR3 is 15 residues long. CDR3 nucleotides: TGTGCCAGCAGCCTCGACAGGCCCATTAACTATGGCTACACCTTC. Its protein is CASSLDRPINYGYTF.

V gene TRBV30 combines with J gene TRBJ2-7; 7 bases are shared with TRBD1. The CDR3 extends over 13 amino acids. The V gene end was trimmed by 0 bases and the J gene end by 6 bases; junction bases not matched to a gene: 5. Germline CDR1 and CDR2: GTSNPN and SVGIG (reference sequence). DNA of the CDR3: TGTGCCTGGAGTGTAGACAGGGTAGGCGAGCAGTACTTC. Translated: CAWSVDRVGEQYF.